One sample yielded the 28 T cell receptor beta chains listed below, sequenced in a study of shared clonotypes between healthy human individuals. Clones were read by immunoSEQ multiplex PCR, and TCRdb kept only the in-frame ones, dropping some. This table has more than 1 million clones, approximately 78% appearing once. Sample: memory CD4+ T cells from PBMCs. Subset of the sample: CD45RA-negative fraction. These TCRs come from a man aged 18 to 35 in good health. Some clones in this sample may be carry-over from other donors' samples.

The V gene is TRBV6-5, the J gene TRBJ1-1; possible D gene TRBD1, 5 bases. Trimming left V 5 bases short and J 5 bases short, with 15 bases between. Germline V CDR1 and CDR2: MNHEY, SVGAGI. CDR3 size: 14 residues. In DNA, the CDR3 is TGTGCCAGCAGTCAGCCCGAGGGGCGTACTGAAGCTTTCTTT. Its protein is CASSQPEGRTEAFF.

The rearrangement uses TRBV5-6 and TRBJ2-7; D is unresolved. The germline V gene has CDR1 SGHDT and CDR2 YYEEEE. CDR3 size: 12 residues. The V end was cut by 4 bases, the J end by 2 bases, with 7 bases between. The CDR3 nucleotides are TGTGCCAGCAGCCGGGCAACCTACGAGCAGTACTTC. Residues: CASSRATYEQYF.

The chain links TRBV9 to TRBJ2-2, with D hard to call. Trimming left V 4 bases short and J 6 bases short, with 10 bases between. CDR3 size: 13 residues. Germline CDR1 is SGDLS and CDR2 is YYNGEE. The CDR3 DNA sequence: TGTGCCAGCAGCTCCATCCGGTCCGGGGAGCTGTTTTTT. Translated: CASSSIRSGELFF.

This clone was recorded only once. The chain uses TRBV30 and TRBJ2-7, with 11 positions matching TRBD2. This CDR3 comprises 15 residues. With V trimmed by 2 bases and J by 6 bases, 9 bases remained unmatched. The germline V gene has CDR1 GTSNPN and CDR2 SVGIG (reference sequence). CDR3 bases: TGTGCCTGGAGTCTAGCGGGAGGTGGGGTTCTCGAGCAGTACTTC. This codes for CAWSLAGGGVLEQYF.

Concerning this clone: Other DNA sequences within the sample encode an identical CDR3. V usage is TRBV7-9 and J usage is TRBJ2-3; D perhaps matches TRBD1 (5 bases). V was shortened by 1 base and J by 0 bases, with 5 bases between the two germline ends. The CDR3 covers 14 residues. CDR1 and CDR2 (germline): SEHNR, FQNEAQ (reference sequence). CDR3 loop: CASSLDRSTDTQYF. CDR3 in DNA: TGTGCCAGCAGCTTAGACAGGAGCACAGATACGCAGTATTTT.

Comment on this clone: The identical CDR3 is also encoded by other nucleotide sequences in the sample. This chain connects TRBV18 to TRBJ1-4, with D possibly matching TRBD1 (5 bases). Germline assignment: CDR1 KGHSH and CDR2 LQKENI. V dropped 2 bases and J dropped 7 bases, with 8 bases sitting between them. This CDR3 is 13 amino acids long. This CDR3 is CASSPGAGEKLFF. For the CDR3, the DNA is TGTGCCAGCTCACCAGGGGCTGGTGAAAAACTGTTTTTT.

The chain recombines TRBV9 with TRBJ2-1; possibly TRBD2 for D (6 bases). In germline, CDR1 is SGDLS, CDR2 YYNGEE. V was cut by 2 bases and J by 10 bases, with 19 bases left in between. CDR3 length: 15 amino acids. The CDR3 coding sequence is TGTGCCAGCAGCGTTACCGGGACTTCCCCGGTGGAGCAGTTCTTC. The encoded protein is CASSVTGTSPVEQFF.

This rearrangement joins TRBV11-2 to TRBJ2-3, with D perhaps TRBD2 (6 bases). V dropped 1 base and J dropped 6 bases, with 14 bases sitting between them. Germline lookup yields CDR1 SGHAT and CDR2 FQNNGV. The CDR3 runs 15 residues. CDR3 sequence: CASSLGYRERDTQYF. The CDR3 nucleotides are TGTGCCAGCAGCTTAGGGTACCGGGAGAGGGATACGCAGTATTTT.

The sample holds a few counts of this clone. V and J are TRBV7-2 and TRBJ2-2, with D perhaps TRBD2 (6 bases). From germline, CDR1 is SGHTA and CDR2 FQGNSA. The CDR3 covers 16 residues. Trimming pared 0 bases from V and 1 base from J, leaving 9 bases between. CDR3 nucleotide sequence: TGTGCCAGCAGCTTAGCGGCGGGATGGAACACCGGGGAGCTGTTTTTT. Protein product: CASSLAAGWNTGELFF.

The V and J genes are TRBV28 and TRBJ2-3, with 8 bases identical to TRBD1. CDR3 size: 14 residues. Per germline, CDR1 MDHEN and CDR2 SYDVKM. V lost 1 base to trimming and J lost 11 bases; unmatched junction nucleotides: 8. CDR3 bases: TGTGCCAGCAGTTTATTTGGAGGACAGGGTTGGCAGTATTTT. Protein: CASSLFGGQGWQYF.

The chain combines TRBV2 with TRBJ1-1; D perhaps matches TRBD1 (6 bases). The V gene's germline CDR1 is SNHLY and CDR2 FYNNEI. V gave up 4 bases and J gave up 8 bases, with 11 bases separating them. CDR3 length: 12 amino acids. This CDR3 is CASSGSGTEAFF. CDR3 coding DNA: TGTGCCAGCAGTGGGTCCGGGACAGAAGCTTTCTTT.

CDR3 in DNA: TGTGCCAGCAGGGCTGACAGGAAGCGGGAGTTTACCACCGGGGAGCTGTTTTTT. Translated, it gives CASRADRKREFTTGELFF. The chain uses TRBV28 and TRBJ2-2, with 8 bases fitting TRBD2. With V trimmed by 6 bases and J by 4 bases, 16 bases remained unmatched. Germline V gives CDR1 MDHEN, CDR2 SYDVKM. This CDR3 has 18 amino acids.

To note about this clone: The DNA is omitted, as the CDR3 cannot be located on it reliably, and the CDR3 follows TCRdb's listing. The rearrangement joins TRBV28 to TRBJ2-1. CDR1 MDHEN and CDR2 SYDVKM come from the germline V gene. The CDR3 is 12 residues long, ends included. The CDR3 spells CASSLVMGEQFF.

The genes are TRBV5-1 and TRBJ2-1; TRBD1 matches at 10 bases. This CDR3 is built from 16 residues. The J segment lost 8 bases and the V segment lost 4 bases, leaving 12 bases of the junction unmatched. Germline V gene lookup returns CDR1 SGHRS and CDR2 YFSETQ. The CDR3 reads CASSRNLGTGVDEQFF. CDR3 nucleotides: TGCGCCAGCAGCAGGAACCTCGGGACAGGGGTTGATGAGCAGTTCTTC.

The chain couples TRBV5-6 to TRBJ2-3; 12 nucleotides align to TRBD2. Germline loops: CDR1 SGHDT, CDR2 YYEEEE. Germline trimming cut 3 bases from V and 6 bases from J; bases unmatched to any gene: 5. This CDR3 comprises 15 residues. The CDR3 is CASSSLAGGSDTQYF. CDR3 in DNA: TGTGCCAGCAGCTCACTAGCGGGAGGCTCGGATACGCAGTATTTT.

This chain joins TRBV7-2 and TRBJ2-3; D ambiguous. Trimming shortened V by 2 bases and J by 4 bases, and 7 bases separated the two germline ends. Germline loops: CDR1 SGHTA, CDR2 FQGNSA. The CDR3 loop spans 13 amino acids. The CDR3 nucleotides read TGTGCCAGCAGCTTAAATCGGGCAGATACGCAGTATTTT. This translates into CASSLNRADTQYF.

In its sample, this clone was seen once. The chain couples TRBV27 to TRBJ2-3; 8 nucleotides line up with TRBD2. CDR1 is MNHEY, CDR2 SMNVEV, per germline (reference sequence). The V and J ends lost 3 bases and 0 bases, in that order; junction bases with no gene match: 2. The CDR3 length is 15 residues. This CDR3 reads CASSFASGSTDTQYF. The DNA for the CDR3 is TGTGCCAGCAGTTTTGCTAGCGGGAGCACAGATACGCAGTATTTT.

The CDR3 nucleotides are TGCGCCAGCAGCCGGACAGCCATTAAGGCCGGGGAGCTGTTTTTT. Translating gives CASSRTAIKAGELFF. V gene TRBV4-1 combines with J gene TRBJ2-2; TRBD1 is a possible D gene (6 bases). Trimming took off 4 bases at V and 6 bases at J, with 15 bases between the two ends. This CDR3 spans 15 amino acids. Germline V gene sequence: CDR1 MGHRA, CDR2 YSYEKL.

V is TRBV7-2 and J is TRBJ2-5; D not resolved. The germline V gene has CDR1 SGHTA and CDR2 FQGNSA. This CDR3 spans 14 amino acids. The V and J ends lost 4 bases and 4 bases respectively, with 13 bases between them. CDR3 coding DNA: TGTGCCAGCAGCTATACAGAGGTCGGAGAGACCCAGTACTTC. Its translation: CASSYTEVGETQYF. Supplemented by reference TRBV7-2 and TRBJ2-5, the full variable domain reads GAGVSQSPSNKVTEKGKDVELRCDPISGHTALYWYRQSLGQGLEFLIYFQGNSAPDKSGLPSDRFSAERTGGSVSTLTIQRTQQEDSAVYLCASSYTEVGETQYFGPGTRLLVL.

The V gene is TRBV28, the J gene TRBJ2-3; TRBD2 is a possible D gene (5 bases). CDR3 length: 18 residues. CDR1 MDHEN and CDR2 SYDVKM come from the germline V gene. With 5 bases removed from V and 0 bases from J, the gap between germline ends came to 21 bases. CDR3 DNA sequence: TGTGCCAGCAGTGGAACCTGGGAGCAGTTCTATAGCACAGATACGCAGTATTTT. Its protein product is CASSGTWEQFYSTDTQYF.

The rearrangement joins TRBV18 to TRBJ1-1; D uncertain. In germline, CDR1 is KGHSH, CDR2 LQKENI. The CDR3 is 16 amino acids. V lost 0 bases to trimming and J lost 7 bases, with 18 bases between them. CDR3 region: CASSPPGSPGLGEAFF. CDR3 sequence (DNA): TGTGCCAGCTCACCACCGGGGTCCCCGGGTCTGGGTGAAGCTTTCTTT.

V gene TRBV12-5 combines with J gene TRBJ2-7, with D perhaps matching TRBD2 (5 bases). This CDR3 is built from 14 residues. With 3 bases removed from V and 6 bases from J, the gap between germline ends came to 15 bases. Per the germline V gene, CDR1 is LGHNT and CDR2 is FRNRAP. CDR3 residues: CASGLARAGSEQYF. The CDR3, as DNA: TGTGCTAGTGGTTTAGCTCGAGCTGGGAGCGAGCAGTACTTC.

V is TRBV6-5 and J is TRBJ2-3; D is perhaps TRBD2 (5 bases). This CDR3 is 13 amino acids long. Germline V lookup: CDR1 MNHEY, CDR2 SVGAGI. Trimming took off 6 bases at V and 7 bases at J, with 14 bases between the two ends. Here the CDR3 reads CASRESSGNTQYF. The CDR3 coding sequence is TGTGCCAGCAGAGAAAGCAGCGGCAATACGCAGTATTTT.

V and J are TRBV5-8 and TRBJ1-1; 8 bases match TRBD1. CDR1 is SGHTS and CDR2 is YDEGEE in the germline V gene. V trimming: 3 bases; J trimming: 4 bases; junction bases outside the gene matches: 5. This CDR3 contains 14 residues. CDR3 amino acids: CASSSRTGSTEAFF. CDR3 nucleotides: TGTGCCAGCAGCTCAAGGACAGGGAGCACTGAAGCTTTCTTT.

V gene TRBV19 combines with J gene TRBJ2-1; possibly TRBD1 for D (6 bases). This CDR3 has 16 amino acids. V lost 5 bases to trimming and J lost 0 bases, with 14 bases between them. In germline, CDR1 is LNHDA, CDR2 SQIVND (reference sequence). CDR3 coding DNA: TGTGCCAGTAGTCCTCGCCCGGACAGCTCCTACAATGAGCAGTTCTTC. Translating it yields CASSPRPDSSYNEQFF. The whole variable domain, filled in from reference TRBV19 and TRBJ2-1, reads DGGITQSPKYLFRKEGQNVTLSCEQNLNHDAMYWYRQDPGQGLRLIYYSQIVNDFQKGDIAEGYSVSREKKESFPLTVTSAQKNPTAFYLCASSPRPDSSYNEQFFGPGTRLTVL.

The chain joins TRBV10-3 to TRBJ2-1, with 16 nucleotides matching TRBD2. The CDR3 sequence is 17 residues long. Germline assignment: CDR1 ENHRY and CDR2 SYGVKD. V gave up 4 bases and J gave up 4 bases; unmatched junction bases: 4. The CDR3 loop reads CAISVGTSGRVYNEQFF. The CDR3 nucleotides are TGTGCCATCAGTGTCGGGACTAGCGGGAGGGTATACAATGAGCAGTTCTTC.

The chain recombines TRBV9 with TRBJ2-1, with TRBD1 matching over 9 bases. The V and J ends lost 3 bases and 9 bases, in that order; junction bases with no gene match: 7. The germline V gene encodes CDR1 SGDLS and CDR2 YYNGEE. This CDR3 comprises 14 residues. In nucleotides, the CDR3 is TGTGCCAGCAGCGGTCATACAGGGGGCGCTGAGCAGTTCTTC. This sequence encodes CASSGHTGGAEQFF.

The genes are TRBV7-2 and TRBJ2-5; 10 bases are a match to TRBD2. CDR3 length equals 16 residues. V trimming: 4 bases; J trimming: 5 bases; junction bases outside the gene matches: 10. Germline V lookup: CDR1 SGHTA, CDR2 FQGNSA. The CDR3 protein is CASSSQSGRGGETQYF. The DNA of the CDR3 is TGTGCCAGCAGCTCACAAAGCGGGAGGGGAGGGGAGACCCAGTACTTC.